The rows below give T cell receptor beta chains drawn from one sample of a study of T cells after yellow fever vaccination. A single record per CDR3 protein comes from TCRdb applying MiXCR to the 5' RACE reads. This sample has under 350,000 distinct CDR3 sequences; roughly 4.3% occur once, and the top ten carry roughly 24%. Sequenced here: PBMCs, sampled 5 days after the yellow fever booster vaccination. The receptors come from a man in his late teens or twenties who received the YFV17D yellow fever vaccine. CDR3s include the opening cysteine and the closing phenylalanine or tryptophan. The D gene is left open where the match is weak. Clone sizes are given selectively: once, few, many, or a class where the clone is expanded.

v_gene	abundance	d_gene	j_gene	CDR3nt	CDR3aa
TRBV7-7	many	.	TRBJ2-1	TGTGCTAGCAGCTACGGACCCGTTGGGGGTGAGCAGTTCTTC	CASSYGPVGGEQFF
TRBV7-2	few	TRBD2	TRBJ2-3	TGTGCCAGCAGCGCCTTTAGCGGGGGGGCCGGGGATACGCAGTATTTT	CASSAFSGGAGDTQYF
TRBV4-3	few	.	TRBJ1-2	TGCGCCAGCAGCCAAGATACCAACTCTGGTGTCCTAATCGGCTATGGCTACACCTTC	CASSQDTNSGVLIGYGYTF
TRBV7-2	few	.	TRBJ2-6	TGTGCCAGCAGCTTAACTCGCTCTGGGGCCAACGTCCTGACTTTC	CASSLTRSGANVLTF
TRBV6-5	.	TRBD1	TRBJ2-1	TGTGCCAGCCAAAGGGCTGCGGCAGGGGGATACAATGAGCAGTTCTTC	CASQRAAAGGYNEQFF
TRBV7-9	.	TRBD1	TRBJ1-2	TGTGCCAGCAGCTTCCTGGACAGGGTCGGCTACACCTTC	CASSFLDRVGYTF
TRBV20-1	.	TRBD1	TRBJ1-2	TGCAGTGCTAGCCCCCTCGGACAGGGGCACTATGGCTACACCTTC	CSASPLGQGHYGYTF
TRBV28	many	.	TRBJ1-6	TGTGCCAGCAGTTTTGCCCTTTCACCCCTCCACTTT	CASSFALSPLHF
TRBV28	many	.	TRBJ1-1	TGTGCCAGCAGTGGGGGGTTATTGGCTTTCTTT	CASSGGLLAFF
TRBV7-8	.	.	TRBJ2-1	TGTGCCAGCAGCTTTGTGAGCGTCCGGCGAAATGAGCAGTTCTTC	CASSFVSVRRNEQFF
TRBV6-5	few	.	TRBJ1-2	TGTGCCAGCAGTGGCACAGTCGGATATGGCTACACCTTC	CASSGTVGYGYTF
TRBV3-1	.	.	TRBJ1-2	TGTGCCAGCAGCCACGTATGGGCTAACGGGGTTATCGGCTACACCTTC	CASSHVWANGVIGYTF
TRBV12-3/TRBV12-4	many	.	TRBJ2-3	TGTGCCAGCAGTTATAGGGAAACGCAGTATTTT	CASSYRETQYF
TRBV6-2/TRBV6-3	few	TRBD1	TRBJ1-1	TGTGCCAGCAGTCCCGGGACAGCCCCGGACACTGAAGCTTTCTTT	CASSPGTAPDTEAFF
TRBV12-3/TRBV12-4	many	TRBD2	TRBJ2-2	TGTGCCAGCAGTCCCACTAGCGGGGGGGCGGTCGGGGAGCTGTTTTTT	CASSPTSGGAVGELFF
TRBV9	few	TRBD1	TRBJ2-7	TGTGCCAGCAGCGCCGGGACAGGGCTCGAGCAGTACTTC	CASSAGTGLEQYF
TRBV11-2	.	.	TRBJ2-5	TGTGCCACCACACCCCTGGCGGGGATATCTAAAGAGACCCAGTACTTC	CATTPLAGISKETQYF
TRBV15	few	.	TRBJ1-5	TGTGCCACCTCGGGGGCCTCTAATCAGCCCCAGCATTTT	CATSGASNQPQHF
TRBV29-1	.	.	TRBJ2-7	TGCAGCGTTGTGTGGGTACGGGGCTACGAGCAGTACTTC	CSVVWVRGYEQYF
TRBV12-3/TRBV12-4	.	TRBD2	TRBJ2-3	TGTGCCAGCAGTTCTTCAGTGAATAGCGGGGGCACAGATACGCAGTATTTT	CASSSSVNSGGTDTQYF
TRBV6-2/TRBV6-3	many	TRBD2	TRBJ2-1	TGTGCCAGCAGCGGGACTAGCGGGGGGTATGAGCAGTTCTTC	CASSGTSGGYEQFF
TRBV28	few	TRBD2	TRBJ2-2	TGTGCCAGCAGCGTGACTAGCCACACCGGGGAGCTGTTTTTT	CASSVTSHTGELFF
TRBV2	.	.	TRBJ2-2	TGTGCCAGTGCCCGGGACGTCGATACGGAGCTGTTTTTT	CASARDVDTELFF
TRBV5-5	.	.	TRBJ2-2	TGTGCCAGCAGCGCAGCCTCGGGGCTTAGGGACACCGGGGAGCTGTTTTTT	CASSAASGLRDTGELFF
TRBV4-3	few	.	TRBJ2-7	TGCGCCAGCAGCCAAGCCGGGCAGAGCGAGCAGTACTTC	CASSQAGQSEQYF
TRBV4-3	many	TRBD2	TRBJ2-4	TGCGCCAGCAGCCAGCTCTTTGCAGGGAGGGACAAAAACATTCAGTACTTC	CASSQLFAGRDKNIQYF
TRBV9	.	.	TRBJ2-3	TGTGCCAGCAGCCTGTCAAAAGATACGCAGTATTTT	CASSLSKDTQYF
TRBV14	few	.	TRBJ1-1	TGTGCCAGCAGCCAACAGAGGAGGACTGAAGCTTTCTTT	CASSQQRRTEAFF
TRBV7-9	.	.	TRBJ2-2	TGTGCCAGCAGCTTAACGGTGGCCGGGGAGCTGTTTTTT	CASSLTVAGELFF
TRBV20-1	many	.	TRBJ1-1	TGCAGTGCGCCCCGCGCGGGGTCCAGTCCCCAGCGAGCTTTCTTT	CSAPRAGSSPQRAFF
TRBV11-2	few	.	TRBJ2-3	TGTGCCAGCAGCTGGGAAATGGGACCGGATACGCAGTATTTT	CASSWEMGPDTQYF
TRBV18	few	.	TRBJ2-6	TGTGCCAGCTCACCAGTCGGGGAGGCTGGGGCCAACGTCCTGACTTTC	CASSPVGEAGANVLTF
TRBV20-1	.	.	TRBJ2-3	TGTAGTGCTAGAGTTTCGGATTCGGCAGATACGCAGTATTTT	CSARVSDSADTQYF
TRBV30	.	.	TRBJ2-5	TGTGCCTGGAGTGTTGCAGGGGTCCAAGAGACCCAGTACTTC	CAWSVAGVQETQYF
TRBV5-1	.	.	TRBJ2-1	TGCGCCAGCAAAGACTCCCATGGGGATGAGCAGTTCTTC	CASKDSHGDEQFF
TRBV6-5	.	TRBD2	TRBJ2-5	TGTGCCAGTAGGACTAGTTCATATCAAGAGACCCAGTACTTC	CASRTSSYQETQYF
TRBV7-8	many	.	TRBJ1-2	TGTGCCAGCAGCTTAGAAAGGACAGCTAACTATGGCTACACCTTC	CASSLERTANYGYTF
TRBV20-1	.	.	TRBJ1-5	TGCAGTGCCCGAGAATCCAGGACGTTTGGCAATCAGCCCCAGCATTTT	CSARESRTFGNQPQHF
TRBV3-1	.	TRBD1	TRBJ1-2	TGTGCCAGCAGCCGTGGACAGGGAAGTGGGTATGGCTACACCTTC	CASSRGQGSGYGYTF
TRBV20-1	many	TRBD2	TRBJ2-2	TGCAGTGCTAGAGATCTTAGCGGGGGGCGGGAGCTGTTTTTT	CSARDLSGGRELFF
TRBV6-2/TRBV6-3	many	.	TRBJ2-1	TGTGCCAGCAAAAGGGTGGGGGGTGACTACAATGAGCAGTTCTTC	CASKRVGGDYNEQFF
TRBV6-1	few	TRBD1	TRBJ2-1	TGTGCCAGCAGTGAACCGGGACAGGGAACCTACAATGAGCAGTTCTTC	CASSEPGQGTYNEQFF
TRBV18	.	.	TRBJ2-7	TGTGCCAGCTCACAGTACGGGGAAGGCGAGCAGTACTTC	CASSQYGEGEQYF
TRBV20-1	few	TRBD2	TRBJ2-5	TGCAGTGCTTGGACTAGCGGGGGTATCGGAGAGACCCAGTACTTC	CSAWTSGGIGETQYF
TRBV5-1	few	.	TRBJ1-4	TGCGCCAGCAGGGCCCTGATCAGCGGCGAAAAACTGTTTTTT	CASRALISGEKLFF
TRBV29-1	few	.	TRBJ2-1	TGCAGCGTTGTCCCATACTCCTACAATGAGCAGTTCTTC	CSVVPYSYNEQFF
TRBV29-1	few	.	TRBJ2-7	TGCAGCGTACGGCCCGCACAGGGTGGGTTTTCCGAGCAGTACTTC	CSVRPAQGGFSEQYF
TRBV4-3	many	.	TRBJ2-4	TGCGCCAGCAGCCAAGATCGTCAAGGGGGGCCCAAAAACATTCAGTACTTC	CASSQDRQGGPKNIQYF
TRBV7-9	many	.	TRBJ2-5	TGTGCCAGCAGCTTAGTGAGGGGTCAAGAGACCCAGTACTTC	CASSLVRGQETQYF
TRBV5-1	many	.	TRBJ2-1	TGCGCCAGCGCATACCCAAGCTCCTACAATGAGCAGTTCTTC	CASAYPSSYNEQFF
TRBV6-2/TRBV6-3	.	.	TRBJ1-2	TGTGCCACCACCCTGCAGGGTTCCGATGGCTACACCTTC	CATTLQGSDGYTF
TRBV20-1	many	TRBD2	TRBJ2-3	TGCAGTGCTAGAGAGGGGACTAGTCCAGATACGCAGTATTTT	CSAREGTSPDTQYF
TRBV12-3/TRBV12-4	few	.	TRBJ2-6	TGTGCCAGCAGTCTCCGGCAGGGTATCGGGGCCAACGTCCTGACTTTC	CASSLRQGIGANVLTF
TRBV6-5	.	.	TRBJ1-1	TGTGCCAGCAGTTACTCCTGGACTCCAGAACACACTGAAGCTTTCTTT	CASSYSWTPEHTEAFF
TRBV12-3/TRBV12-4	.	.	TRBJ1-6	TGTGCCAGCAGTGGTGGCCATTCACCCCTCCACTTT	CASSGGHSPLHF